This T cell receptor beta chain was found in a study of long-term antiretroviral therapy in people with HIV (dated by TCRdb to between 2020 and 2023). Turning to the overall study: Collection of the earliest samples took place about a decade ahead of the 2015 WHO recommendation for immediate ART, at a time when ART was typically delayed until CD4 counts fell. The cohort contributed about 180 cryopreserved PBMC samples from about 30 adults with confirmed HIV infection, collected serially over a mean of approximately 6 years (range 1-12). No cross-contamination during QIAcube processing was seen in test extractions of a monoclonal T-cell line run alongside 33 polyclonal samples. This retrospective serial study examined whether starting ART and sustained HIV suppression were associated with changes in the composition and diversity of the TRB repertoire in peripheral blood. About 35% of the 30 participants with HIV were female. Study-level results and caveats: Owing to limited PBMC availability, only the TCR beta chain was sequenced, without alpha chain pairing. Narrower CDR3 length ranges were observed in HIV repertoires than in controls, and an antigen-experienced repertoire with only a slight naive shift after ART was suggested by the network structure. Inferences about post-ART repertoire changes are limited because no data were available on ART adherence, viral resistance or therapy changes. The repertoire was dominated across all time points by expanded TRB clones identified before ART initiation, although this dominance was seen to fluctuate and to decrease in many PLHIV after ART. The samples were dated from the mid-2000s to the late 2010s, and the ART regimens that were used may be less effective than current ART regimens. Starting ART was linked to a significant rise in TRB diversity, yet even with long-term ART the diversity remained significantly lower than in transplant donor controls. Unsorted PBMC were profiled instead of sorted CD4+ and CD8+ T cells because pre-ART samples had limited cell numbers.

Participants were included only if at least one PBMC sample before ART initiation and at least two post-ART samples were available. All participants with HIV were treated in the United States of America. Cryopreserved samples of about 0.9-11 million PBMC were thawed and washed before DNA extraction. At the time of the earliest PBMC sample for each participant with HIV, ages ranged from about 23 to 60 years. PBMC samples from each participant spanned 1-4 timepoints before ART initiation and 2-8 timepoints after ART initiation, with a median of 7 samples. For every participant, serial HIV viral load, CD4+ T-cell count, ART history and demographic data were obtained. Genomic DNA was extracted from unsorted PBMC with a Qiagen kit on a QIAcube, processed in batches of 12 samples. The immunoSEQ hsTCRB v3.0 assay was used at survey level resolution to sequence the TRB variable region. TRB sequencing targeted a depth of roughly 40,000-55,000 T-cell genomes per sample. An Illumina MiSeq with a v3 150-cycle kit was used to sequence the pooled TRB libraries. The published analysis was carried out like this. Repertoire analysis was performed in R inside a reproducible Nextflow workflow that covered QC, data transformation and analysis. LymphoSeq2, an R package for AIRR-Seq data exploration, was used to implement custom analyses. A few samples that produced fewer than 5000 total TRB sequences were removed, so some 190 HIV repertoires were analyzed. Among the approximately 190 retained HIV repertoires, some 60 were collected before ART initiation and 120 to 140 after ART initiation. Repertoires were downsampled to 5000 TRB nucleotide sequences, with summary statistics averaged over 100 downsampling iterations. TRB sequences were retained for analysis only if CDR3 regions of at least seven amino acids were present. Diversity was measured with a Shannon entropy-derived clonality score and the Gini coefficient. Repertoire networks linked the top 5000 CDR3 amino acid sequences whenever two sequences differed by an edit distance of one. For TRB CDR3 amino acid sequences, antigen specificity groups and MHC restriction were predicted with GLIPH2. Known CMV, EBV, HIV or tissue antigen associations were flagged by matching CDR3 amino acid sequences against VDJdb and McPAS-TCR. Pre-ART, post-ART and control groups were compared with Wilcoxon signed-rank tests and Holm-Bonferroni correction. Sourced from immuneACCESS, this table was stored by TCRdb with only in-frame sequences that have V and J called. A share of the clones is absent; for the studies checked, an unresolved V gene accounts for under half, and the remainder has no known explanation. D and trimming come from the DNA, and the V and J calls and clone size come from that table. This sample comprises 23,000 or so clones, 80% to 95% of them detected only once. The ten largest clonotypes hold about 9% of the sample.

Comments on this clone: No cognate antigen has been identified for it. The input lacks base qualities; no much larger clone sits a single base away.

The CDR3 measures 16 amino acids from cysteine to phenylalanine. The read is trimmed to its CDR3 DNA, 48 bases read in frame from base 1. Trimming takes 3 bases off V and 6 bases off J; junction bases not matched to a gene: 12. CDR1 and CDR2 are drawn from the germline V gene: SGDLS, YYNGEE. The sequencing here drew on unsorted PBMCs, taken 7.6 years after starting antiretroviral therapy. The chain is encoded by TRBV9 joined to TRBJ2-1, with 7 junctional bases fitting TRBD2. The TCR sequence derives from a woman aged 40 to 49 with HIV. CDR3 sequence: CASSASWGGSFNEQFF. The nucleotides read TGTGCCAGCAGCGCTAGCTGGGGAGGGAGCTTCAATGAGCAGTTCTTC.